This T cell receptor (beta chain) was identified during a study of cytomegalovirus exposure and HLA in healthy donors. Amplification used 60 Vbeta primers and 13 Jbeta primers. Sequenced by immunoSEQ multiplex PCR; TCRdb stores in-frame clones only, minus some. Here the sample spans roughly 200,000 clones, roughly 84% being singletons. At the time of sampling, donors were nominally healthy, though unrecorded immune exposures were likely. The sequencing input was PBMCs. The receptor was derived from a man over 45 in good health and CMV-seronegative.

The CDR3 is CASSLGLGERLAGVLEQFF. The CDR3 nucleotides read TGTGCCAGCAGCTTAGGACTAGGAGAGAGACTAGCGGGAGTGCTGGAGCAGTTCTTC. The gene calls are TRBV7-8 and TRBJ2-1; 12 bases agree with TRBD2. Germline V gene lookup returns CDR1 SGHVS and CDR2 FQNEAQ. The CDR3 contains 19 residues. V was clipped by 1 base and J by 10 bases; unmatched bases: 17.